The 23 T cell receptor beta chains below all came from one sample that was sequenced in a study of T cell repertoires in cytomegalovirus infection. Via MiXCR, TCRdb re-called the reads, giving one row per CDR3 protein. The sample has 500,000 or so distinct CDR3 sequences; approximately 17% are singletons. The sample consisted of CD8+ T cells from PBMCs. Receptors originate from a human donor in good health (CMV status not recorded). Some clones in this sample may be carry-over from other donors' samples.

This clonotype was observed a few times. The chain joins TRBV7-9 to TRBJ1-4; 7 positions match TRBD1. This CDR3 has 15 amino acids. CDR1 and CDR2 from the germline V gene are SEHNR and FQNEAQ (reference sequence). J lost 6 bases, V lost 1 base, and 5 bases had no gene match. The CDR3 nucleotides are TGTGCCAGCAGCTTAGAGAGACAGGGCGATGAAAAACTGTTTTTT. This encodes CASSLERQGDEKLFF. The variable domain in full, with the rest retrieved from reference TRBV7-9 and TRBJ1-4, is DTGVSQNPRHKITKRGQNVTFRCDPISEHNRLYWYRQTLGQGPEFLTYFQNEAQLEKSRLLSDRFSAERPKGSFSTLEIQRTEQGDSAMYLCASSLERQGDEKLFFGSGTQLSVL.

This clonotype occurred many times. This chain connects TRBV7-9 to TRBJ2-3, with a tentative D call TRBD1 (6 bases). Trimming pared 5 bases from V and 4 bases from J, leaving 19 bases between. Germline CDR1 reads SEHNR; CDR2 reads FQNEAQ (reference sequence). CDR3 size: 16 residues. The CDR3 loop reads CASSLRTGREPDTQYF. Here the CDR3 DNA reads TGTGCCAGCAGCCTCCGTACAGGGAGAGAACCAGATACGCAGTATTTT.

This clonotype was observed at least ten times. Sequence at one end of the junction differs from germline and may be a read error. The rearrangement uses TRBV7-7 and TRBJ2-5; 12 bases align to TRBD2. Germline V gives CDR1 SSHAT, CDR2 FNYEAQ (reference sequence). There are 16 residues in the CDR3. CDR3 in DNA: TGTGCTAGCAGCTTCGGACTAGCGGGATTGGGAGAGACCCAGTACTTC. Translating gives CASSFGLAGLGETQYF.

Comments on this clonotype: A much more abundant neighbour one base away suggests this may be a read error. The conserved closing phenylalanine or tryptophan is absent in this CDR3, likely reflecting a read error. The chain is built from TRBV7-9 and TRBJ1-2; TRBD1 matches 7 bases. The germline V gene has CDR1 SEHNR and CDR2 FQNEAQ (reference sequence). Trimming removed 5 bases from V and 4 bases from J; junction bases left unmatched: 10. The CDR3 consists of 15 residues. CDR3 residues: CASSTASGTAYGYTV. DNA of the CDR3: TGTGCCAGCAGCACAGCGTCCGGGACAGCCTATGGCTACACCGTC.

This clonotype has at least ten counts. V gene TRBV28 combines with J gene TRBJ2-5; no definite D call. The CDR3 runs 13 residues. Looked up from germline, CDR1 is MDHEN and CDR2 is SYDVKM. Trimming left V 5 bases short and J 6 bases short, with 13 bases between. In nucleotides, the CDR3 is TGTGCCAGCAGTCCCTCCACGAGGAAGACCCAGTACTTC. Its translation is CASSPSTRKTQYF.

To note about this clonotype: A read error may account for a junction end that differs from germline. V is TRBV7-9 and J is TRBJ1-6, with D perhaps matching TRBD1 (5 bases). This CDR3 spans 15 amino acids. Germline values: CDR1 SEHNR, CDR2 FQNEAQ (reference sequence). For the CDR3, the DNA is TGTGCCAGAAGCTTAGTGGGACCCCATAGGGCACCCCTCCACTTT. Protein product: CARSLVGPHRAPLHF.

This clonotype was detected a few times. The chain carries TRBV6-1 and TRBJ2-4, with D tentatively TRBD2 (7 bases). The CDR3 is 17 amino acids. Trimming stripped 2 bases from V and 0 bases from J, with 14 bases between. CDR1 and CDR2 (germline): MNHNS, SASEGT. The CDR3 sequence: CASSERGGGLAKNIQYF. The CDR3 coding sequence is TGTGCCAGCAGTGAAAGGGGAGGGGGATTAGCCAAAAACATTCAGTACTTC.

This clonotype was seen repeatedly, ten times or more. The CDR3 DNA reads as TGTGCCACCAGTGATTTACGCGGGACTTACAATGAGCAGTTCTTC. It translates to CATSDLRGTYNEQFF. The chain recombines TRBV24-1 with TRBJ2-1, with a tentative D call TRBD2 (6 bases). This CDR3 is built from 15 residues. Germline CDR1 reads KGHDR; CDR2 reads SFDVKD. V was trimmed by 1 base and J by 4 bases, leaving 10 bases between them.

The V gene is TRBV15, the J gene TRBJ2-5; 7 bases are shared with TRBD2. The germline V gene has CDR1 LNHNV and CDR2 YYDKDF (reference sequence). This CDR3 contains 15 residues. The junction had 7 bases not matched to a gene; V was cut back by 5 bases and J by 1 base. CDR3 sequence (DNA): TGTGCCACCAGCGGCCCGGGACTACCCCAAGAGACCCAGTACTTC. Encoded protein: CATSGPGLPQETQYF. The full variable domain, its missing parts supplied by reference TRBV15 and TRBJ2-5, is DAMVIQNPRYQVTQFGKPVTLSCSQTLNHNVMYWYQQKSSQAPKLLFHYYDKDFNNEADTPDNFQSRRPNTSFCFLDIRSPGLGDTAMYLCATSGPGLPQETQYFGPGTRLLVL.

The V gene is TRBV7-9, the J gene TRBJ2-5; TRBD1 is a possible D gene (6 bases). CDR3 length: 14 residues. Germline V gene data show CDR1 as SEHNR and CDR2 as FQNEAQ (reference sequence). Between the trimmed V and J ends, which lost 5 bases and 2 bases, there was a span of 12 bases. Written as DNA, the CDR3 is TGTGCCAGCAGCCGGGACACCCGGCAAGAGACCCAGTACTTC. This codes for CASSRDTRQETQYF.

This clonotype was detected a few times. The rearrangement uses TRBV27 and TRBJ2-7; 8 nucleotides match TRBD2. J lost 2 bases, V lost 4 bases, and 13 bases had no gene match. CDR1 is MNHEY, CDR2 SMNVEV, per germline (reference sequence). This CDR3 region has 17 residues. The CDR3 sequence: CASSWISPTSGPYEQYF. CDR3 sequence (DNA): TGTGCCAGCAGTTGGATATCACCCACTAGCGGCCCCTACGAGCAGTACTTC.

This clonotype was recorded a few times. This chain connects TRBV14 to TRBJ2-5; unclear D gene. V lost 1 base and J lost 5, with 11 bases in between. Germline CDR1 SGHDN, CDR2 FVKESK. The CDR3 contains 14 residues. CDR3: CASSQVKGRETQYF. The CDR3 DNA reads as TGTGCCAGCAGCCAAGTGAAAGGGCGGGAGACCCAGTACTTC.

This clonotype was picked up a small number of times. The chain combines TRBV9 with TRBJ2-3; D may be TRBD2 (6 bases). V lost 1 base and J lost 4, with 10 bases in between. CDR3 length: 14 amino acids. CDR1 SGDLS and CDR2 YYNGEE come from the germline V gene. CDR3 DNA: TGTGCCAGCAGCGTATCGGGAGCCGCAGATACGCAGTATTTT. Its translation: CASSVSGAADTQYF.

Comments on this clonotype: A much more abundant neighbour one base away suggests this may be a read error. The DNA for the CDR3 is TGTGCCAGCAGTTTATTGGGGCCGCCCTACAATGAGCAGTTATTC. Its translation: CASSLLGPPYNEQLF. V and J are TRBV12-3 or TRBV12-4 and TRBJ2-1; the D gene is possibly TRBD1 (5 bases). The CDR3 has 15 residues.

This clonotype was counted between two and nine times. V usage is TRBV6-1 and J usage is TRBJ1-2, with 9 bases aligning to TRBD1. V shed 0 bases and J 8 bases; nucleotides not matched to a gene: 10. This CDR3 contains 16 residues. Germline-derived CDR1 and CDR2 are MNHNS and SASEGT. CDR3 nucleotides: TGTGCCAGCAGTGAAGCGATCACAGGGACAGGGTACGGCTACACCTTC. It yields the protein CASSEAITGTGYGYTF.

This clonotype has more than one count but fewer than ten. The CDR3 region has the DNA TGTGCCTGGAGTGTACCCCCTCACCCGGGCGAGATTGAAGAGACCCAGTACTTC. It translates to CAWSVPPHPGEIEETQYF. This chain uses TRBV30 with TRBJ2-5, with no clear D. Germline V gene data show CDR1 as GTSNPN and CDR2 as SVGIG (reference sequence). V was shortened by 0 bases and J by 3 bases, with 23 bases between the two germline ends. The length of the CDR3 is 18 residues.

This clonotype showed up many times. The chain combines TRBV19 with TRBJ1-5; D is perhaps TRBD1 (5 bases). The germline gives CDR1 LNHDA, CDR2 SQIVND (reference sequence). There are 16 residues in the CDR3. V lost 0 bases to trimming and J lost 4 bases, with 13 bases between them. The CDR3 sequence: CASSIDREGPNQPQHF. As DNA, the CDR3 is TGTGCCAGTAGTATAGATCGGGAGGGGCCTAATCAGCCCCAGCATTTT.

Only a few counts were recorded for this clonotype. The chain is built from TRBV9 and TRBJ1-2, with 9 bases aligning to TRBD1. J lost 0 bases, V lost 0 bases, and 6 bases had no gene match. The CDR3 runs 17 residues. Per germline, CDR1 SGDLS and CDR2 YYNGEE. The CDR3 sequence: CASSVVDRGDPNYGYTF. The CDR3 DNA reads TGTGCCAGCAGCGTAGTTGACAGGGGGGACCCTAACTATGGCTACACCTTC.

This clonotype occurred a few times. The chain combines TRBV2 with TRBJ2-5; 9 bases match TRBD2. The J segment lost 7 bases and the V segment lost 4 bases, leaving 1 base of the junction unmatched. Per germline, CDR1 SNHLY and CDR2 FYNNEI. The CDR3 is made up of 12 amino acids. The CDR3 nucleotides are TGTGCCAGCAGTGGGACTAGCGTGACCCAGTACTTC. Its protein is CASSGTSVTQYF.

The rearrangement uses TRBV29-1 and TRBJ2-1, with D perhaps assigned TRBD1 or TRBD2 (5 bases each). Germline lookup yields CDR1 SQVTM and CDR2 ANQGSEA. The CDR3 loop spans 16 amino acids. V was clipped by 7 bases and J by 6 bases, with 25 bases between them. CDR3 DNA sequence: TGCAGCGCCCGTGGAACCCGGGGCCCCTTGGGCAATGAGCAGTTCTTC. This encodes CSARGTRGPLGNEQFF.

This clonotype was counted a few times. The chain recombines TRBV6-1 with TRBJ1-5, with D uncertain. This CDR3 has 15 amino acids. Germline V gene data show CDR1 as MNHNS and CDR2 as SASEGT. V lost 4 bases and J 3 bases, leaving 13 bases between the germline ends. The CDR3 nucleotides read TGTGCCAGCAGTGGGCTTGTAACAGACAATCAGCCCCAGCATTTT. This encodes CASSGLVTDNQPQHF.

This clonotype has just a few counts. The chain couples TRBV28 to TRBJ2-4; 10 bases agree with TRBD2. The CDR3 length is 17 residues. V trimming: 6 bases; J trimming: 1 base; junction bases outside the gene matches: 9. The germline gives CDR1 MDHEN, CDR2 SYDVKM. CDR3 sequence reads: CASRSSTSGVAKNIQYF. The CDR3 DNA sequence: TGTGCCAGCAGGTCGAGCACTAGCGGGGTCGCCAAAAACATTCAGTACTTC.

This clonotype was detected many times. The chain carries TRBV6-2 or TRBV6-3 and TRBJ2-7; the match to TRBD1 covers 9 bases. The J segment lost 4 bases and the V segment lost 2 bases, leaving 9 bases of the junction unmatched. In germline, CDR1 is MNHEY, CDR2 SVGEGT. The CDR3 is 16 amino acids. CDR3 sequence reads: CASSYSAGTGPYEQYF. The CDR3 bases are TGTGCCAGCAGTTACAGCGCCGGGACAGGGCCTTACGAGCAGTACTTC.